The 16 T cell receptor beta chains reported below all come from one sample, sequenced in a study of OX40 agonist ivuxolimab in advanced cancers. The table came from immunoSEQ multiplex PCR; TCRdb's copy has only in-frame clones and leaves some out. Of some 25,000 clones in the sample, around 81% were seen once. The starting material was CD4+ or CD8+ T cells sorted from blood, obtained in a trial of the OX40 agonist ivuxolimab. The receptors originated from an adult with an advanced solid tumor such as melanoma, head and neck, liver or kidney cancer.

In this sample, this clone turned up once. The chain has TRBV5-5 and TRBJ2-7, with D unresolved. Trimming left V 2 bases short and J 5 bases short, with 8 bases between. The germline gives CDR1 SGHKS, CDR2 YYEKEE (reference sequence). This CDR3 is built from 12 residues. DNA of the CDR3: TGTGCCAGCAGCTTAGGAACAGACGAGCAGTACTTC. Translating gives CASSLGTDEQYF.

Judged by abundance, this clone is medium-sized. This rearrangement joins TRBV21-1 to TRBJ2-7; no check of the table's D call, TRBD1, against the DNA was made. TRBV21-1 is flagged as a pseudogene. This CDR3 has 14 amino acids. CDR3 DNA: TGTGCCAGCAGCCGGGACAGGGGCGGCTACGAGCAGTACTTC. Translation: CASSRDRGGYEQYF.

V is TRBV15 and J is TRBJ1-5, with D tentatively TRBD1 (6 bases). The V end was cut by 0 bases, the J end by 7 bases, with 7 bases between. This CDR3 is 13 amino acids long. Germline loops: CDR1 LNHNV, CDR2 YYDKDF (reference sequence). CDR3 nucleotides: TGTGCCACCAGCAGAGATAGGGGGCAGCCCCAGCATTTT. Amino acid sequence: CATSRDRGQPQHF.

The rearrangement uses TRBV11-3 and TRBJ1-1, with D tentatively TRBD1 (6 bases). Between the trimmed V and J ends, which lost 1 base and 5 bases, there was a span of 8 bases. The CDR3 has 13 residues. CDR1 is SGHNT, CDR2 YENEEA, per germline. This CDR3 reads CASSLAQGTEAFF. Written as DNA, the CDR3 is TGTGCCAGCAGCTTAGCCCAGGGGACTGAAGCTTTCTTT.

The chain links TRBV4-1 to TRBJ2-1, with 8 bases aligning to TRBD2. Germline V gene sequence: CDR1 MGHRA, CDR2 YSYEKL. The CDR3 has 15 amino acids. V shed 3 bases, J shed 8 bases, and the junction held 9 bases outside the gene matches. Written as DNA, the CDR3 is TGCGCCAGCAGCCAGGAACCGCTACTAGCGGATGAGCAGTTCTTC. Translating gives CASSQEPLLADEQFF.

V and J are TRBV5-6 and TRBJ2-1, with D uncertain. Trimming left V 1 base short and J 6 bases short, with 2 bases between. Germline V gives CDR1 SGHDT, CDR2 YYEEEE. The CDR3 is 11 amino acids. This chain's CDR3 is CASSLTNEQFF. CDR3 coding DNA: TGTGCCAGCAGCTTGACCAATGAGCAGTTCTTC.

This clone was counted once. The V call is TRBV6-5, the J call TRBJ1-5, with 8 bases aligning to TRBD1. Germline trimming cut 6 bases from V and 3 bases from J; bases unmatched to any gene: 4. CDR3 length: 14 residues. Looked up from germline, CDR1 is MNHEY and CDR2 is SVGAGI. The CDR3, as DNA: TGTGCCAGCAGGGGCAGGGGGCCCAATCAGCCCCAGCATTTT. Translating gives CASRGRGPNQPQHF.

DNA for the CDR3: TGTGCCAGCAGCTTCATACCCGGGAGCACTGAAGCTTTCTTT. Protein sequence: CASSFIPGSTEAFF. The rearrangement uses TRBV5-4 and TRBJ1-1; D gene ambiguous. There are 14 residues in the CDR3. Germline V gene lookup returns CDR1 SGHNT and CDR2 YYREEE (reference sequence). V was pared by 2 bases and J by 4 bases, with 12 bases between.

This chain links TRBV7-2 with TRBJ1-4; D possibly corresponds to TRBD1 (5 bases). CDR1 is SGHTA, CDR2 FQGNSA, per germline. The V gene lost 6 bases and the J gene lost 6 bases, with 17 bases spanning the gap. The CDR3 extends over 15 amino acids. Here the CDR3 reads CASRLIGVGDEKLFF. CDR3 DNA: TGTGCCAGCAGACTAATTGGAGTGGGGGATGAAAAACTGTTTTTT.

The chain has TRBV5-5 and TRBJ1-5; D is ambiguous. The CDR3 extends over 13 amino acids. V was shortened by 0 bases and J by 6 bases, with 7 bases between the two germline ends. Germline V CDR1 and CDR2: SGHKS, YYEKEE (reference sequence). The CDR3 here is CASSLAVSQPQHF. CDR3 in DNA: TGTGCCAGCAGCTTGGCCGTCAGTCAGCCCCAGCATTTT.

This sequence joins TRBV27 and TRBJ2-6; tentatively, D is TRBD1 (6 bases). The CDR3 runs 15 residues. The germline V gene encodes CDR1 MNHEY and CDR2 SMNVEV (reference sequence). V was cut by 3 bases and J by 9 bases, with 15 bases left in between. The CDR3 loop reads CASSFAYRADNVLTF. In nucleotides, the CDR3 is TGTGCCAGCAGTTTCGCTTACAGGGCAGACAACGTCCTGACTTTC.

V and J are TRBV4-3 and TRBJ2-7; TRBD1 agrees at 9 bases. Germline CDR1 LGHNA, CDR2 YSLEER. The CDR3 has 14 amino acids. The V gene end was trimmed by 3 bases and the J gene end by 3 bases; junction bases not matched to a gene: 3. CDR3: CASSQRTGDYEQYF. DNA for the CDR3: TGCGCCAGCAGCCAGCGGACAGGGGACTACGAGCAGTACTTC.

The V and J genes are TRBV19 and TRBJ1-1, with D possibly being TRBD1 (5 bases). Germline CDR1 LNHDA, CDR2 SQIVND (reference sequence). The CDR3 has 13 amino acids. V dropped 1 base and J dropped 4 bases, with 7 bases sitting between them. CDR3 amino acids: CASSIGTITEAFF. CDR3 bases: TGTGCCAGTAGTATAGGGACAATCACTGAAGCTTTCTTT.

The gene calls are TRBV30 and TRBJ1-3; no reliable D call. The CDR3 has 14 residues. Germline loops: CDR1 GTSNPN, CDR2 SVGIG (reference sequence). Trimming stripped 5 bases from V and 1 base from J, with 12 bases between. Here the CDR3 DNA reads TGTGCCTGGGACGGTCATACGTCTGGAAACACCATATATTTT. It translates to CAWDGHTSGNTIYF. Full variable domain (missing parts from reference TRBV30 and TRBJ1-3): SQTIHQWPATLVQPVGSPLSLECTVEGTSNPNLYWYRQAAGRGLQLLFYSVGIGQISSEVPQNLSASRPQDRQFILSSKKLLLSDSGFYLCAWDGHTSGNTIYFGEGSWLTVV.

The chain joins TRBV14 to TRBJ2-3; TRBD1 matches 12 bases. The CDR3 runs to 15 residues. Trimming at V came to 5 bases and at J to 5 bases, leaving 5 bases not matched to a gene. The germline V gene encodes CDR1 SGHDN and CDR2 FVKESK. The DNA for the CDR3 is TGTGCCAGCAGCTCCCGGGACAGGGGGCGAGATACGCAGTATTTT. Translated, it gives CASSSRDRGRDTQYF.

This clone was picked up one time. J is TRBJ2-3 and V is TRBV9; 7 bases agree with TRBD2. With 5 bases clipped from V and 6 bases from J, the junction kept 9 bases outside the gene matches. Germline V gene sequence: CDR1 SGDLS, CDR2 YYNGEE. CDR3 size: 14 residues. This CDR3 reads CASSWDSREDTQYF. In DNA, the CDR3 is TGTGCCAGCAGTTGGGATTCGCGGGAGGATACGCAGTATTTT.